This T cell receptor (beta chain) was identified in a study of tumor and adjacent non-tumor tissue in lung cancer (dated by TCRdb to 2017 to 2018). About the investigation overall: The cohort included around twelve adenocarcinoma, a couple of squamous cell carcinoma and 1 small cell lung cancer patients. The study compared bulk TCRbeta repertoires from lung tumor tissue and matched distant non-tumor lung tissue of some 14 lung cancer patients. The roughly 15 enrolled patients, of whom around 10 were men and 5 were women, were aged roughly 31 to 80 years and were diagnosed with TNM stage I to III disease. Sequencing produced around 130,000,000 productive TCRbeta reads in total, an average of about 4 million reads per sample. TCRbeta CDR3 sequencing was performed on a few dozen paired specimens, with one tumor sample and one normal lung sample collected per patient. Overall study outcomes, separate from this receptor: Only about 16 patients were included in the cohort, and the need for larger samples and more detailed clinical data was noted by the authors. Peripheral blood was not sequenced, so blood TCRbeta repertoires were not examined in the lung cancer patients of the study. Younger patients had significantly higher TCR diversity, and higher tumor TCR diversity was associated with shorter overall and disease-free survival. Tumor tissue showed significantly higher TCR diversity (inverse Simpson) than normal lung tissue, at 431.37 vs 166.20 (P = 0.0075, Mann-Whitney U test). The sequencing platform is not named in the methods, and unique molecular identifiers are not mentioned. The top 100 clones accounted for a significantly larger cumulative portion of the repertoire in normal lung than in tumor tissue.

Based on the germline V gene, the CDR1 and CDR2 sequences are WSHSY and SAAADI. The CDR3 runs 15 amino acids, cysteine and phenylalanine included. Only the CDR3 DNA is retained, 45 bases long and in frame from the first base. Details on this clonotype: Its recognized antigen is unknown. The junction does not match germline at one end; this may be a read error.

Bulk unsorted tissue served as the source for RNA extraction, and RNA quality was assessed using a NanoDrop ND-1000 and an Agilent 2100. Normal lung samples were distant non-tumor tissue taken more than 3 cm from the tumor edge. Newly diagnosed lung cancer patients without prior chemotherapy who had been admitted for thoracic surgery in China between August and November 2014 were enrolled as donors. The study excluded patients who had received radiotherapy or chemotherapy before or who had another cancer at the same time. Surgical tissue pieces of about 1-2 cm3 were preserved in RNAlater solution and stored at -80 °C until use. The method behind the library was multiplex PCR. The instrument was an Illumina HiSeq 2500. TCRbeta libraries were constructed through three rounds of nested PCR with primers (Table S4) according to protocols modified from ARM-PCR. Before sequencing, PCR products in the 200-500 bp range were cut out of the gel and cleaned up using the QIAquick gel extraction kit. In the paper's pipeline: Trimmomatic was used to clean the reads, FLASH merged the cleaned reads into complete CDR3 sequences, and MiTCR assigned the sequences to V(D)J germline segments. VDJtools was used to compute clonal diversity as the inverse Simpson's index. Productive reads were defined as in-frame sequences without a premature stop codon. The raw public data were reprocessed by TCRdb itself: fastp quality trimming at Q25, MiXCR clonotype calling, in-frame beta chains only. Identical CDR3 proteins give one entry, which carries the most common genes and DNA. TCRdb's processing, not the authors', yielded these V and J calls. The sample table holds more than 75,000 distinct CDR3 sequences, of which 75% to 85% were seen once. The ten largest clonotypes hold roughly 33% of the sample.

The sequence derives from a man aged 55-75 years with small cell lung cancer. Sequenced sample: distant non-tumor lung tissue. Rearrangement joined TRBV10-2 to TRBJ1-6; 7 bases in between match TRBD1. The CDR3 here reads CASRRGQSYSSLLHF. The nucleotide sequence reads as follows: TGCGCCAGCAGGAGGGGGCAGTCCTATAGTTCACTCCTCCACTTT.